Shown below are 13 T cell receptor beta chains from a single sample sequenced in a study of read filtering for tumor transcriptome and immune sequencing. Molecular barcoded adaptors covering alpha/delta and beta/gamma chains were used on 400 to 450 ng RNA. TCRdb ran MiXCR on the reads and lists one entry per CDR3 protein. The table lists roughly 130,000 distinct CDR3 sequences, under 15% of them singletons. Source material: a population of CD138-negative cells sorted from bone marrow. All receptors derive from a donor aged 40 or older with multiple myeloma.

This clonotype has at least ten counts. The J gene is TRBJ1-6, the V gene TRBV5-1; D unresolved. The V end lost 0 bases, the J end lost 14 bases, and 12 bases lay between the germline ends. The CDR3 has 13 amino acids. The germline V gene has CDR1 SGHRS and CDR2 YFSETQ. CDR3 DNA: TGCGCCAGCAGCTTGGAACCGGCCCGGGCCCTCCACTTT. Protein sequence: CASSLEPARALHF.

Many counts were recorded for this clonotype. The chain employs TRBV24-1 and TRBJ2-1, with TRBD1 identical over 9 bases. With V trimmed by 3 bases and J by 9 bases, 8 bases remained unmatched. The V gene's germline CDR1 is KGHDR and CDR2 SFDVKD. This CDR3 is built from 15 residues. CDR3 loop: CATSDVGQGRLEQFF. CDR3 sequence (DNA): TGTGCCACCAGTGATGTGGGACAGGGAAGGCTTGAGCAGTTCTTC.

This clonotype was counted at least ten times. The chain links TRBV28 to TRBJ1-1; no clear D. V was cut by 7 bases and J by 5 bases, with 11 bases left in between. Germline lookup yields CDR1 MDHEN and CDR2 SYDVKM. This CDR3 spans 12 amino acids. This chain's CDR3 is CASNRVGTEAFF. The CDR3 DNA sequence: TGTGCCAGCAACCGGGTGGGTACTGAAGCTTTCTTT.

This clonotype was picked up a small number of times. One base away lies a much larger clone, so this may be a sequencing read error. The rearrangement links TRBV29-1 to TRBJ1-5; D might be TRBD1 (6 bases). The germline V gene has CDR1 SQVTM and CDR2 ANQGSEA. CDR3 size: 12 residues. Between the trimmed V and J ends, which lost 7 bases and 6 bases, there was a span of 13 bases. As DNA, the CDR3 is TGCAGCGCAAGACAGGCAGGTCAGCCCCAGCATTTT. Protein product: CSARQAGQPQHF.

The rearrangement uses TRBV7-8 and TRBJ1-2; D ambiguous. The CDR3 sequence is 14 residues long. V dropped 1 base and J dropped 3 bases, with 9 bases sitting between them. From germline, CDR1 is SGHVS and CDR2 FQNEAQ. Here the CDR3 DNA reads TGTGCCAGCAGCTTAGAACTGGGCTACTATGGCTACACCTTC. Encoded protein: CASSLELGYYGYTF. The whole variable domain, remainder taken from reference TRBV7-8 and TRBJ1-2, is GAGVSQSPRYKVAKRGQDVALRCDPISGHVSLFWYQQALGQGPEFLTYFQNEAQLDKSGLPSDRFFAERPEGSVSTLKIQRTQQEDSAVYLCASSLELGYYGYTFGSGTRLTVV.

This clonotype was seen a handful of times. A much larger clone sits a single nucleotide away, making a read error possible. The chain couples TRBV11-2 to TRBJ2-3; unclear D gene. The CDR3 sequence is 11 residues long. The germline gives CDR1 SGHAT, CDR2 FQNNGV. CDR3 protein: CSSSFADTQYF. The CDR3, as DNA: TGTTCCAGCAGCTTTGCCGATACGCAGTATTTT. Full variable domain (missing parts from reference TRBV11-2 and TRBJ2-3): EAGVAQSPRYKIIEKRQSVAFWCNPISGHATLYWYQQILGQGPKLLIQFQNNGVVDDSQLPKDRFSAERLKGVDSTLKIQPAKLEDSAVYLCSSSFADTQYFGPGTRLTVL.

This clonotype was recorded at least ten times. The chain combines TRBV5-6 with TRBJ1-1; D is undetermined. Germline loops: CDR1 SGHDT, CDR2 YYEEEE. Trimming pared 2 bases from V and 4 bases from J, leaving 9 bases between. This CDR3 has 13 amino acids. CDR3 DNA: TGTGCCAGCAGCTTCCAGTTGCTCACTGAAGCTTTCTTT. This encodes CASSFQLLTEAFF. Full variable domain (rest looked up from reference TRBV5-6 and TRBJ1-1): DAGVTQSPTHLIKTRGQQVTLRCSPKSGHDTVSWYQQALGQGPQFIFQYYEEEERQRGNFPDRFSGHQFPNYSSELNVNALLLGDSALYLCASSFQLLTEAFFGQGTRLTVV.

With regard to this clonotype: Given a much more abundant clone one base away, this may be a read error. The chain is built from TRBV7-2 and TRBJ2-2, with 10 bases matching TRBD1. V trimming: 3 bases; J trimming: 5 bases; junction bases outside the gene matches: 6. This CDR3 is built from 16 residues. Germline-derived CDR1 and CDR2 are SGHTA and FQGNSA. The CDR3: CASSFRDRGQTGELFF. The CDR3 DNA reads as TGTGCCAGCAGCTTCCGGGACAGGGGTCAAACCGGGGAGCTGTTTTTT.

The table lists this clonotype with a few counts. This chain links TRBV19 with TRBJ1-1; D ambiguous. CDR1 and CDR2 (germline): LNHDA, SQIVND (reference sequence). The CDR3 loop spans 15 amino acids. V was shortened by 5 bases and J by 0 bases, with 13 bases between the two germline ends. CDR3 coding DNA: TGTGCCAGTAGTCTCCCATCACGAATGAACACTGAAGCTTTCTTT. Its protein product is CASSLPSRMNTEAFF.

Many counts were recorded for this clonotype. The chain's CDR3 is CSAGTGYSNQPQHF. The DNA of the CDR3 is TGCAGTGCAGGAACCGGGTATAGCAATCAGCCCCAGCATTTT. This chain joins TRBV20-1 and TRBJ1-5; D not certain. The CDR3 has 14 amino acids. The germline V gene has CDR1 DFQATT and CDR2 SNEGSKA (reference sequence). The germline V and J ends were trimmed by 6 bases and 0 bases, with 12 bases remaining between them.

This clonotype was detected many times. The chain is built from TRBV7-2 and TRBJ2-3; D could derive from TRBD1 or TRBD2 (5 bases each). The germline V and J ends were trimmed by 3 bases and 6 bases, with 16 bases remaining between them. Looked up from germline, CDR1 is SGHTA and CDR2 is FQGNSA. The CDR3 loop spans 15 amino acids. The CDR3 reads CASSLLRGPQDTQYF. The CDR3 coding sequence is TGTGCCAGCAGCTTGTTGAGGGGTCCCCAGGATACGCAGTATTTT.

This clonotype showed up many times. The CDR3 loop reads CASSPVRTAFANTGELFF. DNA for the CDR3: TGTGCCAGCAGTCCAGTCCGGACGGCATTCGCGAACACCGGGGAGCTGTTTTTT. The chain has TRBV7-2 and TRBJ2-2; no reliable D call. CDR1 SGHTA and CDR2 FQGNSA come from the germline V gene. Trimming cost V 6 bases and J 0 bases, with 20 bases left between them. The CDR3 consists of 18 residues.

This clonotype was recorded many times. This sequence joins TRBV19 and TRBJ1-1, with D unresolved. Germline V gene lookup returns CDR1 LNHDA and CDR2 SQIVND (reference sequence). The germline V and J ends were trimmed by 6 bases and 1 base, with 12 bases remaining between them. This CDR3 comprises 14 residues. CDR3 DNA: TGTGCCAGTAGCAAACCTACGAGGAACACTGAAGCTTTCTTT. This encodes CASSKPTRNTEAFF.